These T cell receptor beta chains were read from a single sample in a study of early T cells in non-severe SARS-CoV-2 infection. TCRdb fed the 5' RACE reads into MiXCR, producing one record per CDR3 protein. The top ten clones hold 8% to 10% of a sample with 66,000 or so distinct CDR3 sequences, about 12% of them seen once. The sample consisted of whole blood. These receptor sequences come from an adult who was a healthcare worker with PCR-confirmed SARS-CoV-2 infection or an uninfected control (not recorded which). The CDR3 runs from the conserved cysteine through the conserved F or W. D genes are given only for firm matches. Clone size appears in some rows only: once, few, many, or a class for an expanded clone.

V gene	CDR3 length	J gene	clone size	D gene	CDR3 DNA	CDR3 protein
TRBV7-3	15	TRBJ2-7	.	TRBD2	TGTGCCAGCAGCTTAGGGGCTAGCGGCTCCTACGAGCAGTACTTC	CASSLGASGSYEQYF
TRBV19	14	TRBJ2-2	many	.	TGTGCCAGTAGTGACCGGGCAAACACCGGGGAGCTGTTTTTT	CASSDRANTGELFF
TRBV7-2	15	TRBJ2-7	.	TRBD2	TGTGCCAGCAGTTATAATAGCGGGAGTATTTACGAGCAGTACTTC	CASSYNSGSIYEQYF
TRBV18	12	TRBJ2-7	.	.	TGTGCCAGCTCACCATTCGGCGGAGAGCAGTACTTC	CASSPFGGEQYF
TRBV15	14	TRBJ2-5	.	TRBD1	TGTGCCACCAGCGGGGGACAGGGGGGAGAGACCCAGTACTTC	CATSGGQGGETQYF
TRBV5-1	15	TRBJ1-4	.	.	TGCGCCAGCAGCTTGTGGCAGGGGTTTAATGAAAAACTGTTTTTT	CASSLWQGFNEKLFF
TRBV6-2/TRBV6-3	13	TRBJ2-2	few	.	TGTGCCAGCAGTTCATCCATCCCCGGGGAGCTGTTTTTT	CASSSSIPGELFF
TRBV28	17	TRBJ2-7	many	TRBD2	TGTGCCAGCAGTATCACCTTGGGACTAGCATCCTACTACGAGCAGTACTTC	CASSITLGLASYYEQYF
TRBV20-1	13	TRBJ2-1	few	.	TGCAGTGCGGGACCCCCCTCCTACAATGAGCAGTTCTTC	CSAGPPSYNEQFF
TRBV29-1	13	TRBJ2-7	few	TRBD2	TGCAGCGTTAAGCGGGATCCCGGATACGAGCAGTACTTC	CSVKRDPGYEQYF
TRBV15	16	TRBJ2-7	many	.	TGTGCCACCAGCAGAGATCTTGGGGGCAGGGTCAACGAGCAGTACTTC	CATSRDLGGRVNEQYF
TRBV12-3/TRBV12-4	15	TRBJ2-7	.	TRBD2	TGTGCCAGCAGTACGCTAGCGGGAGCCTTAAACGAGCAGTACTTC	CASSTLAGALNEQYF
TRBV13	15	TRBJ2-2	.	.	TGTGCCAGCAGCCTAGCGAGTCGGAACACCGGGGAGCTGTTTTTT	CASSLASRNTGELFF
TRBV10-3	15	TRBJ1-3	.	.	TGTGCCACGCGAAGTACTGATCTCTCTGGAAACACCATATATTTT	CATRSTDLSGNTIYF
TRBV7-9	11	TRBJ2-1	many	TRBD1	TGTGCCAGCGGGACAGACAATGAGCAGTTCTTC	CASGTDNEQFF
TRBV27	13	TRBJ1-2	.	TRBD1	TGTGCCAGCAGTTGGGGGACAGGGTATGGCTACACCTTC	CASSWGTGYGYTF
TRBV3-1	14	TRBJ2-2	few	TRBD2	TGTGCCAGCACTAGCGGAGCCAACACCGGGGAGCTGTTTTTT	CASTSGANTGELFF
TRBV27	17	TRBJ1-3	.	.	TGTGTCAGCAGCCCGGGGGGGGCGCTAGCTTCTGGAAACACCATATATTTT	CVSSPGGALASGNTIYF
TRBV6-2/TRBV6-3	15	TRBJ2-3	many	TRBD1	TGTGCCAGCAGCAACTCCGGGACAGGCACAGATACGCAGTATTTT	CASSNSGTGTDTQYF
TRBV28	14	TRBJ2-7	.	TRBD1	TGTGCCAGCAGTTTATTGACAGGGGTCTACGAGCAGTACTTC	CASSLLTGVYEQYF
TRBV6-2/TRBV6-3	16	TRBJ2-5	.	TRBD2	TGTGCCAGCAGTGCCGGACTAGCGGCTACCCAAGAGACCCAGTACTTC	CASSAGLAATQETQYF
TRBV24-1	15	TRBJ2-1	few	.	TGTGCCACCCCCTTGGTAGGTCCCCCGGACAATGAGCAGTTCTTC	CATPLVGPPDNEQFF
TRBV2	14	TRBJ2-3	few	.	TGTGCCAGCAAAGTATCTGGGGGTACAGATACGCAGTATTTT	CASKVSGGTDTQYF
TRBV12-3/TRBV12-4	15	TRBJ2-1	many	.	TGTGCCAGCACCGATCGCCAACCGGGAGCGAATGAGCAGTTCTTC	CASTDRQPGANEQFF
TRBV6-2/TRBV6-3	15	TRBJ2-7	.	TRBD2	TGTGCCAGCAGTTACCGTACTAGCGGGGTCTACGAGCAGTACTTC	CASSYRTSGVYEQYF
TRBV12-3/TRBV12-4	12	TRBJ1-3	.	.	TGTGCCAGCAGTTTTTACAGAAACACCATATATTTT	CASSFYRNTIYF
TRBV7-2	13	TRBJ2-3	many	.	TGTGCCAGCGGCCCGGGCTCCACAGATACGCAGTATTTT	CASGPGSTDTQYF
TRBV6-1	15	TRBJ1-5	many	TRBD1	TGTGCCAGCAGTGAAATAGGACAGGGGATCGGGCCCCAGCATTTT	CASSEIGQGIGPQHF
TRBV4-3	15	TRBJ2-6	few	.	TGCGCCAGCAGCCAAGATAGCTCTGGGGCCAACGTCCTGACTTTC	CASSQDSSGANVLTF
TRBV20-1	17	TRBJ2-1	few	.	TGCAGTGCTCCCTCACCACCTCAGCGGATCTCCTACAATGAGCAGTTCTTC	CSAPSPPQRISYNEQFF
TRBV7-8	18	TRBJ2-1	.	.	TGTGCCAGCAGCTTACAGACCGTAAGGTCAAGCCCCTACAATGAGCAGTTCTTC	CASSLQTVRSSPYNEQFF
TRBV5-1	15	TRBJ2-7	few	TRBD1	TGCGCCAGCAGCAACGACAGGGTTTTCTCCTACGAGCAGTACTTC	CASSNDRVFSYEQYF
TRBV5-1	14	TRBJ1-2	many	.	TGCGCCAGCAGCTTGGAGGGTACTAACTATGGCTACACCTTC	CASSLEGTNYGYTF
TRBV3-1	14	TRBJ2-7	.	TRBD2	TGTGCCAGCAGTCCGGGACTAGCCCAAGCCGAGCAGTACTTC	CASSPGLAQAEQYF
TRBV27	15	TRBJ2-7	many	TRBD1	TGTGCCAGCAAAGTACAGGGACAGAGGTATAACGAGCAGTACTTC	CASKVQGQRYNEQYF
TRBV5-1	15	TRBJ1-4	many	TRBD1	TGCGCCAGCAGCCCATCAGGGGGCGGGCACGAAAAACTGTTTTTT	CASSPSGGGHEKLFF
TRBV3-1	13	TRBJ2-7	.	.	TGTGCCAGCAGCCAAGAACAGGGTCACGAGCAGTACTTC	CASSQEQGHEQYF
TRBV10-3	16	TRBJ1-6	.	.	TGTGCCATCAGGGGGACCGCGAGCTCCTATAATTCACCCCTCCACTTT	CAIRGTASSYNSPLHF
TRBV28	14	TRBJ2-3	many	.	TGTGCCAGCAGTCCCGCGGCAGGATTGGATACGCAGTATTTT	CASSPAAGLDTQYF
TRBV28	12	TRBJ1-1	few	.	TGTGCCAGCAGTTTAAATCGCGGAGAAGCTTTCTTT	CASSLNRGEAFF
TRBV28	12	TRBJ1-2	once	.	TGTGCCACCGATACAGGGTTCAAAGGCTACACCTTC	CATDTGFKGYTF
TRBV3-1	16	TRBJ2-1	.	.	TGTGCCAGCAGCCCCAGCCTGGGGGGCGGTAGCAATGAGCAGTTCTTC	CASSPSLGGGSNEQFF
TRBV20-1	14	TRBJ2-1	many	.	TGCAGTGCTACCCCCGAGCGGCCCTACAATGAGCAGTTCTTC	CSATPERPYNEQFF
TRBV2	16	TRBJ2-1	.	TRBD2	TGTGCCAGCAGAGTTCGGACTAGCGGGAGTCAAAATGAGCAGTTCTTC	CASRVRTSGSQNEQFF
TRBV7-2	17	TRBJ2-3	few	TRBD2	TGTGCCAGCAGCCATCGGACTAGCGGGAGGGCCACGGATACGCAGTATTTT	CASSHRTSGRATDTQYF